This TCR beta chain was observed in a study of ipilimumab plus nivolumab after autologous stem cell transplantation. Study information: A median of about 8 nivolumab and 5 or 6 ipilimumab doses were given. Both relapsed and primary refractory DLBCL were included.

Patients got 3 mg/kg IV nivolumab weeks 1, 4, 7, 10, then biweekly through week 26. This CDR3 has 17 amino acids. In germline, CDR1 is MNHEY, CDR2 SMNVEV (reference sequence). TCRdb's table, derived via immunoSEQ multiplex PCR, lists solely in-frame clones and lacks some. The data hold 84,000 or so clones, with over 80% observed a single time. Notes on this clone: Germline and junction disagree at one end, which may indicate a read error.

The source of this sequence is a male donor with diffuse large B-cell lymphoma. This chain connects TRBV27 to TRBJ2-3; D might be TRBD1 (6 bases). The sequenced sample was PBMCs, obtained in a trial of ipilimumab plus nivolumab as post-transplant consolidation. The CDR3 bases are TGTGCCAGCAGTTTGCGATCTTACAGGGTTGAGGGAGATGCGCAGTATTTT. Its translation is CASSLRSYRVEGDAQYF.